These T cell receptor beta chains were read from a single sample in a study of blood T cell repertoires in COVID-19. TCRdb keeps only in-frame clones here, not all; method: immunoSEQ multiplex PCR. The sample carries approximately 240,000 clones, approximately 80% recorded once. Sequences were obtained from peripheral blood. The receptors derive from a woman aged 40-49 years with active or convalescent COVID-19. The CDR3 runs from the conserved cysteine through the conserved F or W. A D gene is named only where the DNA matches it firmly. Not all rows give a size; the values are once, few, many and, for expanded clones, a class.

D gene	clone size	V gene	J gene	CDR3 protein	CDR3 DNA
NA	few	TRBV12-3/TRBV12-4	TRBJ1-2	CASSPGANYGYTF	TGTGCCAGCAGTCCAGGGGCGAACTATGGCTACACCTTC
TRBD1	NA	TRBV5-4	TRBJ2-5	CASSNRDRVPETQYF	TGTGCCAGCAGCAACCGGGACAGGGTTCCAGAGACCCAGTACTTC
NA	NA	TRBV19	TRBJ2-5	CASTKDKGETQYF	TGTGCCAGTACTAAGGACAAGGGGGAGACCCAGTACTTC
NA	NA	TRBV18	TRBJ2-3	CASSPFAGGGTDTQYF	TGTGCCAGCTCACCATTTGCTGGCGGAGGCACAGATACGCAGTATTTT
TRBD1	once	TRBV4-2	TRBJ1-2	CASSQDSMGQGKSRGYGYTF	TGTGCCAGCAGCCAAGATAGCATGGGACAGGGAAAGTCCCGCGGCTATGGCTACACCTTC
NA	NA	TRBV11-2	TRBJ1-4	CASRALTGPLKLFF	TGTGCCAGCAGAGCCCTGACAGGTCCTCTGAAACTGTTTTTT
NA	once	TRBV11-2	TRBJ2-2	CASSLEFWAPTGELFF	TGTGCCAGCAGCTTAGAGTTTTGGGCACCGACCGGGGAGCTGTTTTTT
NA	NA	TRBV28	TRBJ2-1	CASSPLSTAYNEQFF	TGTGCCAGCAGCCCCCTCTCGACAGCATACAATGAGCAGTTCTTC
TRBD2	NA	TRBV6-5	TRBJ2-3	CASTLRGGVTDTQYF	TGTGCCAGCACCCTGCGGGGGGGGGTGACAGATACGCAGTATTTT
NA	NA	TRBV12-1	TRBJ1-1	CASSGRDSVNTEAFF	TGTGCCAGCAGCGGAAGGGACAGCGTGAACACTGAAGCTTTCTTT
TRBD2	NA	TRBV6-5	TRBJ2-5	CASSSRLWGGQETQYF	TGTGCCAGCAGTTCCCGACTGTGGGGGGGCCAAGAGACCCAGTACTTC
NA	once	TRBV7-3	TRBJ1-1	CASSFSGNTEAFF	TGTGCCAGCAGCTTTTCAGGGAACACTGAAGCTTTCTTT
NA	few	TRBV28	TRBJ1-4	CASIFTGFTNEKLFF	TGTGCCAGCATTTTTACAGGGTTCACTAATGAAAAACTGTTTTTT
NA	NA	TRBV24-1	TRBJ1-5	CATSVAGNQPQHF	TGTGCCACCAGTGTTGCAGGCAATCAGCCCCAGCATTTT
NA	NA	TRBV5-1	TRBJ1-2	CASSATQTGYGYTF	TGCGCCAGCAGCGCCACCCAGACTGGATATGGCTACACCTTC
TRBD1	NA	TRBV2	TRBJ2-7	CASSEARGTGIYEQYF	TGTGCCAGCAGTGAAGCGCGCGGGACAGGGATATACGAGCAGTACTTC
NA	NA	TRBV5-6	TRBJ1-4	CASSLGDRNEKLFF	TGTGCCAGCAGCTTAGGGGATAGAAATGAAAAACTGTTTTTT